This entry lists 15 T cell receptor beta chains sequenced from one sample in a study of lymphopenia after photon versus proton radiotherapy. Sequencing used immunoSEQ multiplex PCR; TCRdb keeps in-frame clones, though not all of them. The table includes roughly 30,000 clones, approximately 85% detected once. The sample consisted of peripheral blood, taken from a patient treated with photon-based radiotherapy. The source of these receptors is a man aged 50 to 60 with gastric cancer.

The chain recombines TRBV6-1 with TRBJ2-1; no clear D gene. The CDR3 totals 15 residues. Germline CDR1 is MNHNS and CDR2 is SASEGT. Trimming left V 5 bases short and J 0 bases short, with 11 bases between. CDR3 sequence: CASSFHYSSYNEQFF. CDR3 sequence (DNA): TGTGCCAGCAGTTTTCACTATTCCTCCTACAATGAGCAGTTCTTC.

This chain links TRBV2 with TRBJ2-7; 7 bases match TRBD2. The CDR3 loop spans 14 amino acids. With V trimmed by 6 bases and J by 3 bases, 8 bases remained unmatched. The V gene's germline CDR1 is SNHLY and CDR2 FYNNEI. Here the CDR3 DNA reads TGTGCCAGCAGGGGGAGGGGTGGGGACTACGAGCAGTACGTC. This encodes CASRGRGGDYEQYV.

The chain joins TRBV30 to TRBJ1-4; TRBD1 is a possible D gene (5 bases). The germline CDR1 and CDR2 sequences are GTSNPN and SVGIG (reference sequence). Trimming cost V 0 bases and J 8 bases, with 16 bases left between them. The CDR3 spans 15 residues. The CDR3 reads CAWSVVLGDGEKLFF. CDR3 bases: TGTGCCTGGAGTGTAGTATTAGGGGACGGAGAAAAACTGTTTTTT.

The chain carries TRBV7-8 and TRBJ1-5, with unresolved D. Germline V gene lookup returns CDR1 SGHVS and CDR2 FQNEAQ. Trimming removed 1 base at V and 2 bases at J, with 12 bases between. This CDR3 contains 16 residues. This chain's CDR3 is CASSLGQHGGNQPQHF. The CDR3 DNA reads TGTGCCAGCAGCTTAGGCCAGCACGGGGGCAATCAGCCCCAGCATTTT.

The genes are TRBV5-1 and TRBJ2-3; D is perhaps TRBD1 or TRBD2 (6 bases each). CDR1 is SGHRS and CDR2 is YFSETQ in the germline V gene. The CDR3 is made up of 15 amino acids. V was trimmed by 7 bases and J by 1 base, leaving 16 bases between them. The CDR3 protein is CASAPGGGGTDTQYF. The CDR3 bases are TGCGCCAGCGCCCCCGGGGGCGGGGGCACAGATACGCAGTATTTT.

The rearrangement links TRBV9 to TRBJ2-2; D gene uncertain. Germline V gene sequence: CDR1 SGDLS, CDR2 YYNGEE. The CDR3 sequence is 14 residues long. The V end lost 6 bases, the J end lost 3 bases, and 12 bases lay between the germline ends. In DNA form, the CDR3 reads TGTGCCAGCACGGACCATGGGGACACCGGGGAGCTGTTTTTT. This gives the protein CASTDHGDTGELFF.

The chain couples TRBV19 to TRBJ2-2, with TRBD1 identical over 7 bases. V shed 2 bases, J shed 1 base, and the junction held 4 bases outside the gene matches. The CDR3 is 16 residues long. In germline, CDR1 is LNHDA, CDR2 SQIVND (reference sequence). CDR3 nucleotides: TGTGCCAGTAGTATAAAGGGACAGCTGAACACCGGGGAGCTGTTTTTT. Protein: CASSIKGQLNTGELFF.

This clone was recorded only once. This chain links TRBV11-3 with TRBJ2-3, with 9 bases identical to TRBD2. Looked up from germline, CDR1 is SGHNT and CDR2 is YENEEA. The V and J ends lost 4 bases and 0 bases, in that order; junction bases with no gene match: 8. The CDR3 is 17 amino acids. The CDR3 DNA is TGTGCCAGCAGCTCCCGTAGCGGGGGCCTAAGCACAGATACGCAGTATTTT. Protein product: CASSSRSGGLSTDTQYF.

This clone was found once. V gene TRBV5-6 combines with J gene TRBJ2-2; 7 bases agree with TRBD1. CDR3 length: 12 amino acids. V shed 5 bases and J 6 bases; nucleotides not matched to a gene: 1. Germline values: CDR1 SGHDT, CDR2 YYEEEE. The CDR3 is CASRQGAGELFF. CDR3 coding DNA: TGTGCCAGCAGGCAGGGGGCCGGGGAGCTGTTTTTT.

In its sample, this clone was seen once. The chain has TRBV7-2 and TRBJ1-1; 8 nucleotides line up with TRBD1. The CDR3 is 14 amino acids. Germline V CDR1 and CDR2: SGHTA, FQGNSA. The junction had 7 bases not matched to a gene; V was cut back by 5 bases and J by 5 bases. The CDR3 is CASSPYRGLTEAFF. The CDR3 DNA reads TGTGCCAGCAGCCCGTACAGGGGGTTGACTGAAGCTTTCTTT.

The chain joins TRBV9 to TRBJ1-1; TRBD1 matches 9 bases. This CDR3 spans 16 amino acids. The germline gives CDR1 SGDLS, CDR2 YYNGEE. Trimming at V came to 3 bases and at J to 0 bases, leaving 6 bases not matched to a gene. This CDR3 reads CASSGPGQGMNTEAFF. The CDR3 DNA sequence: TGTGCCAGCAGCGGTCCGGGACAGGGCATGAACACTGAAGCTTTCTTT.

The chain couples TRBV19 to TRBJ2-1; 9 bases agree with TRBD2. The CDR3 loop spans 17 amino acids. Germline values: CDR1 LNHDA, CDR2 SQIVND (reference sequence). J gave up 8 bases and V 4 bases, and 15 bases lay outside the gene matches. The CDR3 nucleotides are TGTGCCAGTAGTAAAGGCCGTAGCGGGACTAGCAGCCATGAGCAGTTCTTC. The encoded protein is CASSKGRSGTSSHEQFF. The whole variable domain, remainder taken from reference TRBV19 and TRBJ2-1, is DGGITQSPKYLFRKEGQNVTLSCEQNLNHDAMYWYRQDPGQGLRLIYYSQIVNDFQKGDIAEGYSVSREKKESFPLTVTSAQKNPTAFYLCASSKGRSGTSSHEQFFGPGTRLTVL.

The sample holds a few counts of this clone. The genes are TRBV18 and TRBJ2-5; a weak D match, TRBD1 (5 bases). Germline CDR1 KGHSH, CDR2 LQKENI. This CDR3 comprises 16 residues. Trimming cost V 2 bases and J 1 base, with 14 bases left between them. The CDR3 spells CASSPYVRGLQETQYF. The CDR3 DNA is TGTGCCAGCTCACCATACGTAAGGGGCCTCCAAGAGACCCAGTACTTC.

This rearrangement joins TRBV11-2 to TRBJ2-2, with 13 nucleotides matching TRBD2. This CDR3 is built from 14 residues. Germline V gene lookup returns CDR1 SGHAT and CDR2 FQNNGV. Trimming took 6 bases from V and 8 from J; bases not matched to a gene: 3. The CDR3 sequence: CASSRLAGGGELFF. DNA for the CDR3: TGTGCCAGCAGTCGACTAGCGGGGGGAGGGGAGCTGTTTTTT. Full variable domain (rest looked up from reference TRBV11-2 and TRBJ2-2): EAGVAQSPRYKIIEKRQSVAFWCNPISGHATLYWYQQILGQGPKLLIQFQNNGVVDDSQLPKDRFSAERLKGVDSTLKIQPAKLEDSAVYLCASSRLAGGGELFFGEGSRLTVL.

J is TRBJ1-6 and V is TRBV6-5; 7 bases line up with TRBD1. V was clipped by 1 base and J by 4 bases; unmatched bases: 4. CDR1 and CDR2 from the germline V gene are MNHEY and SVGAGI. The CDR3 runs to 16 residues. This chain's CDR3 is CASSYLLTGYNSPLHF. CDR3 coding DNA: TGTGCCAGCAGTTACTTGCTGACAGGGTATAATTCACCCCTCCACTTT.